This TCR beta chain was documented in a study of CD8 T cells in ankylosing spondylitis. General observations from the study: Relatively rare in peripheral blood, disease-linked clones were also CD8+. A number of the motif variants had already been described in reactive arthritis synovial fluid and blood. In ankylosing spondylitis patients, matched synovial fluid reportedly showed significant enrichment of disease-linked clones. What seemed typical of ankylosing spondylitis blood was a TCR beta motif built from about 8 highly homologous variants.

On this clonotype: Its antigen remains unknown.

Quantitative molecular-barcoded 5'-RACE generated the TCR beta libraries. TCRdb passed the 5' RACE reads through MiXCR, listing each CDR3 protein once. The sample records some 840,000 distinct CDR3 sequences, about 10% being singletons. The CDR3 extends over 13 amino acids. The germline gives CDR1 GTSNPN, CDR2 SVGIG (reference sequence). The V call is TRBV30, the J call TRBJ1-1, with 8 bases fitting TRBD1. Sequences were obtained from blood, either unsorted or a sorted T cell fraction (not recorded which). The clonotype originates from a male donor with ankylosing spondylitis. The chain's CDR3 is CASQGAFNTEAFF. The CDR3, as DNA: TGTGCTTCTCAGGGGGCCTTTAACACTGAAGCTTTCTTT. Full variable domain (rest looked up from reference TRBV30 and TRBJ1-1): SQTIHQWPATLVQPVGSPLSLECTVEGTSNPNLYWYRQAAGRGLQLLFYSVGIGQISSEVPQNLSASRPQDRQFILSSKKLLLSDSGFYLCASQGAFNTEAFFGQGTRLTVV.